The present entry profiles one T cell receptor beta chain with its context. This sample is drawn from a study of T cells in Graves' hyperthyroidism and ophthalmopathy. Calling Graves' hyperthyroidism stable meant ophthalmopathy did not progress within 18 months. V trimming: 4 bases; J trimming: 3 bases; junction bases outside the gene matches: 7. The CDR3 runs 15 residues. The V gene's germline CDR1 is SNHLY and CDR2 FYNNEI. Regions amplified from RNA transcripts were the TCR beta CDR3 regions. Using the HTBI primer set, a first-round RT-PCR was run on the TCR CDR3. MiXCR, run by TCRdb on the multiplex PCR reads, gives a single entry per CDR3 protein. The sample carries about 540,000 distinct CDR3 sequences, under 60% recorded once.

The sequenced sample was peripheral blood or thyroid tissue (not recorded which). The receptor was isolated from a young woman with Graves' hyperthyroidism. This chain uses TRBV2 with TRBJ2-7; 9 nucleotides match TRBD2. CDR3 sequence (DNA): TGTGCCAGCAGTGGTCTAGCGGGAACTTTCTACGAGCAGTACTTC. Translation gives CASSGLAGTFYEQYF.